Below, 26 T cell receptor beta chains from the same sample are listed, as sequenced in a study of T cells after yellow fever vaccination. TCRdb reprocessed the 5' RACE reads with MiXCR, giving one entry per CDR3 protein. Of approximately 330,000 distinct CDR3 sequences in the sample, roughly an eighth are singletons; the top ten hold 2.5% to 4%. Sequenced here: CD4+ T cells sorted from PBMCs, sampled 15 days after the yellow fever booster vaccination. All receptors come from a man aged 18 to 30 who received the YFV17D yellow fever vaccine.

This clonotype was observed at least ten times. V usage is TRBV5-1 and J usage is TRBJ2-4; TRBD1 matches 8 bases. CDR1 SGHRS and CDR2 YFSETQ come from the germline V gene. CDR3 length equals 15 residues. V trimming: 1 base; J trimming: 7 bases; junction bases outside the gene matches: 7. The CDR3 bases are TGCGCCAGCAGCTTGCAGGGGGCGCCTAGGAACATTCAGTACTTC. Its translation is CASSLQGAPRNIQYF.

This clonotype has just a few counts. DNA of the CDR3: TGTGCCAGCAGTCGCGTAGGACTAGCAGATTGGTTCAACATTCAGTACTTC. It yields the protein CASSRVGLADWFNIQYF. V and J are TRBV6-2 or TRBV6-3 and TRBJ2-4; 8 positions agree with TRBD2. The CDR3 is 17 amino acids. Per germline, CDR1 MNHEY and CDR2 SVGEGT. V gave up 5 bases and J gave up 7 bases; unmatched junction bases: 16.

V gene TRBV5-1 combines with J gene TRBJ1-4; D unclear. Per the germline V gene, CDR1 is SGHRS and CDR2 is YFSETQ. V was pared by 2 bases and J by 0 bases, with 8 bases between. This CDR3 is 15 amino acids long. The CDR3 DNA reads as TGCGCCAGCAGCTTAACCGTGTCAACTAATGAAAAACTGTTTTTT. It specifies CASSLTVSTNEKLFF.

The rearrangement joins TRBV5-4 to TRBJ2-5; D may be TRBD1 or TRBD2 (5 bases each). Germline assignment: CDR1 SGHNT and CDR2 YYREEE (reference sequence). CDR3 length: 14 amino acids. V was shortened by 2 bases and J by 3 bases, with 11 bases between the two germline ends. In DNA, the CDR3 is TGTGCCAGCAGCTTCTCCGGGGCAAAAGAGACCCAGTACTTC. This sequence encodes CASSFSGAKETQYF.

This clonotype was detected a few times. The CDR3 DNA follows: TGTGCCAGCAGTAGAGACATGGGGGCTGAAGCTTTCTTT. It specifies CASSRDMGAEAFF. The chain combines TRBV12-3 or TRBV12-4 with TRBJ1-1, with a tentative D call TRBD1 (5 bases). The CDR3 runs 13 residues. V lost 5 bases and J lost 6, with 13 bases in between.

This clonotype was observed a few times. The chain carries TRBV19 and TRBJ2-3; TRBD2 matches at 8 bases. The CDR3 covers 14 residues. V was pared by 10 bases and J by 0 bases, with 6 bases of the junction left unmatched. CDR1 and CDR2 from the germline V gene are LNHDA and SQIVND (reference sequence). Here the CDR3 DNA reads TGTGCCACCAAACTAGCGGTTAGCACAGATACGCAGTATTTT. Translation: CATKLAVSTDTQYF.

In its sample, this clonotype was seen many times. V is TRBV30 and J is TRBJ2-1, with TRBD2 matching 8 bases. The CDR3 is 14 residues long. Germline-derived CDR1 and CDR2 are GTSNPN and SVGIG (reference sequence). Trimming at V came to 2 bases and at J to 4 bases, leaving 4 bases not matched to a gene. The CDR3 loop is CAWSRGGTYNEQFF. The CDR3 DNA follows: TGTGCCTGGAGTCGCGGGGGGACGTACAATGAGCAGTTCTTC.

There are many counts of this clonotype. The chain is built from TRBV5-6 and TRBJ2-7, with D possibly called TRBD1 or TRBD2 (5 bases each). From germline, CDR1 is SGHDT and CDR2 YYEEEE. The CDR3 is 14 residues long. Trimming shortened V by 2 bases and J by 2 bases, and 11 bases separated the two germline ends. The CDR3 coding sequence is TGTGCCAGCAGCTTCCGGGACGCCACCTACGAGCAGTACGTC. The encoded protein is CASSFRDATYEQYV.

The V gene is TRBV4-3, the J gene TRBJ2-5; possible D gene TRBD1, 5 bases. Trimming took 4 bases from V and 4 from J, leaving 25 bases between them. From germline, CDR1 is LGHNA and CDR2 YSLEER. The CDR3 is 18 residues long. The CDR3 region has the DNA TGCGCCAGCAGCCGACAGTCCCCGTTAAGTAATAATCTAGAGACCCAGTACTTC. It is translated as CASSRQSPLSNNLETQYF.

This clonotype was found many times. The rearrangement joins TRBV12-3 or TRBV12-4 to TRBJ2-5; 7 bases line up with TRBD1. With 5 bases clipped from V and 3 bases from J, the junction kept 3 bases outside the gene matches. This CDR3 has 13 residues. The CDR3 bases are TGTGCCAGCAGTCAAACAGGGGAAGAGACCCAGTACTTC. This gives the protein CASSQTGEETQYF.

This clonotype has only a few counts. Here the CDR3 DNA reads TGTGCCAGCAGCCCCGCTGGGGGGTTCGGGGAGACCCAGTACTTC. Protein sequence: CASSPAGGFGETQYF. This chain uses TRBV7-3 with TRBJ2-5; D may be TRBD2 (6 bases). The CDR3 has 15 residues. Germline CDR1 SGHTA, CDR2 FQGTGA. V lost 5 bases to trimming and J lost 5 bases, with 18 bases between them.

This clonotype occurred many times. The CDR3 DNA follows: TGTGCCAGCAGTTTACGGGGAAGCTCCTATAATTCACCCCTCCACTTT. Its translation is CASSLRGSSYNSPLHF. V usage is TRBV27 and J usage is TRBJ1-6; D remains unclear. From germline, CDR1 is MNHEY and CDR2 SMNVEV (reference sequence). The V gene lost 2 bases and the J gene lost 0 bases, with 8 bases spanning the gap. CDR3 length: 16 residues.

V and J are TRBV3-1 and TRBJ1-6; TRBD1 is a possible D gene (5 bases). The CDR3 is 13 amino acids. V was shortened by 6 bases and J by 8 bases, with 11 bases between the two germline ends. Per the germline V gene, CDR1 is LGHDT and CDR2 is YNNKEL (reference sequence). DNA for the CDR3: TGTGCCAGCAGTCAATTCAGGGATTCACCCCTCCACTTT. Protein: CASSQFRDSPLHF.

The V call is TRBV9, the J call TRBJ2-1; the D gene is possibly TRBD1 (5 bases). V lost 1 base and J 7 bases, leaving 15 bases between the germline ends. Germline values: CDR1 SGDLS, CDR2 YYNGEE. The CDR3 is made up of 15 amino acids. The CDR3 DNA sequence: TGTGCCAGCAGCGTAATGCGGTCAGGGCCTAATGAGCAGTTCTTC. This sequence encodes CASSVMRSGPNEQFF.

In this sample, this clonotype turned up a few times. The genes are TRBV18 and TRBJ2-2; TRBD1 is a possible D gene (5 bases). Trimming removed 2 bases from V and 4 bases from J, with 5 bases in between. CDR1 is KGHSH, CDR2 LQKENI, per germline. The CDR3 has 13 residues. The CDR3 is CASSPGATGELFF. The CDR3 region has the DNA TGTGCCAGCTCACCAGGGGCCACCGGGGAGCTGTTTTTT.

The chain combines TRBV24-1 with TRBJ1-1, with TRBD1 matching 7 bases. CDR1 KGHDR and CDR2 SFDVKD come from the germline V gene. CDR3 length equals 14 residues. V shed 3 bases and J 5 bases; nucleotides not matched to a gene: 5. The CDR3 sequence is CATSDPLTGTEAFF. CDR3 sequence (DNA): TGTGCCACCAGTGATCCCCTGACAGGGACTGAAGCTTTCTTT.

In this sample, this clonotype turned up a few times. This chain links TRBV7-9 with TRBJ2-1; D possibly corresponds to TRBD1 (5 bases). CDR1 and CDR2 (germline): SEHNR, FQNEAQ (reference sequence). Trimming left V 3 bases short and J 5 bases short, with 8 bases between. The CDR3 spans 13 residues. CDR3 sequence reads: CASSLVRDNEQFF. CDR3 sequence (DNA): TGTGCCAGCAGCTTGGTCAGGGACAATGAGCAGTTCTTC. Complete variable domain (other parts from reference TRBV7-9 and TRBJ2-1): DTGVSQNPRHKITKRGQNVTFRCDPISEHNRLYWYRQTLGQGPEFLTYFQNEAQLEKSRLLSDRFSAERPKGSFSTLEIQRTEQGDSAMYLCASSLVRDNEQFFGPGTRLTVL.

This chain links TRBV9 with TRBJ2-3, with 7 bases matching TRBD2. The CDR3 is made up of 15 amino acids. The germline V gene encodes CDR1 SGDLS and CDR2 YYNGEE. With 5 bases clipped from V and 3 bases from J, the junction kept 9 bases outside the gene matches. The CDR3 reads CASRPPGGWTDTQYF. CDR3 sequence (DNA): TGTGCCAGCAGGCCCCCGGGGGGATGGACAGATACGCAGTATTTT. Filled out from reference TRBV9 and TRBJ2-3, the complete variable domain reads DSGVTQTPKHLITATGQRVTLRCSPRSGDLSVYWYQQSLDQGLQFLIQYYNGEERAKGNILERFSAQQFPDLHSELNLSSLELGDSALYFCASRPPGGWTDTQYFGPGTRLTVL.

This clonotype was observed at least ten times. The chain combines TRBV7-2 with TRBJ2-3, with D possibly matching TRBD1 (7 bases). The V gene lost 3 bases and the J gene lost 10 bases, with 11 bases spanning the gap. The CDR3 loop spans 12 amino acids. Germline-derived CDR1 and CDR2 are SGHTA and FQGNSA. CDR3 residues: CASSFARGAQYF. CDR3 nucleotide sequence: TGTGCCAGCAGCTTTGCCAGGGGGGCGCAGTATTTT.

This chain joins TRBV6-2 or TRBV6-3 and TRBJ2-1, with D possibly matching TRBD2 (5 bases). Per the germline V gene, CDR1 is MNHEY and CDR2 is SVGEGT. Trimming cost V 5 bases and J 10 bases, with 18 bases left between them. The CDR3 covers 14 residues. The CDR3: CASSRRNPVGEQFF. The CDR3 DNA sequence: TGTGCCAGCAGTCGGAGGAACCCCGTGGGAGAGCAGTTCTTC.

There are a few counts of this clonotype. The CDR3: CASRKDWGPRGEQFF. The CDR3 DNA reads TGTGCCAGCAGGAAAGACTGGGGCCCTAGGGGTGAGCAGTTCTTC. The rearrangement joins TRBV7-3 to TRBJ2-1; tentatively, D is TRBD1 (5 bases). Germline CDR1 reads SGHTA; CDR2 reads FQGTGA. There are 15 residues in the CDR3. The V end lost 6 bases, the J end lost 9 bases, and 21 bases lay between the germline ends.

This clonotype was detected ten times or more. The rearrangement uses TRBV7-3 and TRBJ2-5; D remains ambiguous. The V end was cut by 1 base, the J end by 3 bases, with 6 bases between. Germline CDR1 and CDR2: SGHTA and FQGTGA. This CDR3 has 13 residues. Here the CDR3 reads CASSLNTEETQYF. The DNA for the CDR3 is TGTGCCAGCAGCTTAAATACCGAAGAGACCCAGTACTTC.

The sample holds a few counts of this clonotype. The CDR3 protein is CASSSLAGVQETQYF. The CDR3 region has the DNA TGTGCCAGCAGTTCCCTAGCGGGGGTACAAGAGACCCAGTACTTC. The chain joins TRBV12-3 or TRBV12-4 to TRBJ2-5; 10 bases align to TRBD2. The CDR3 has 15 residues. Unmatched junction bases numbered 4, after V lost 4 bases and J lost 2 bases.

This clonotype was seen at least ten times. This rearrangement joins TRBV27 to TRBJ2-7; unclear D gene. Deletions cut 3 bases from V and 6 bases from J, with 9 bases between. In germline, CDR1 is MNHEY, CDR2 SMNVEV (reference sequence). CDR3 length equals 12 residues. The CDR3 DNA is TGTGCCAGCAGTTTGAGAGGCGGCGAGCAGTACTTC. Protein: CASSLRGGEQYF.

This clonotype was seen more than once but under ten times. The chain combines TRBV25-1 with TRBJ1-3; D remains unclear. Germline V gives CDR1 MGHDK, CDR2 SYGVNS. Deletions cut 1 base from V and 4 bases from J, with 5 bases between. There are 13 residues in the CDR3. CDR3 coding DNA: TGTGCCAGCAGTGAATCCGGAGGAAACACCATATATTTT. It translates to CASSESGGNTIYF.

This clonotype has more than one count but fewer than ten. The chain links TRBV4-2 to TRBJ2-3, with 12 bases fitting TRBD2. The CDR3 length is 18 residues. From germline, CDR1 is LGHNA and CDR2 YNFKEQ. Trimming at V came to 2 bases and at J to 0 bases, leaving 6 bases not matched to a gene. The CDR3: CASSQPSGTSGSTDTQYF. The CDR3, as DNA: TGTGCCAGCAGCCAACCCTCCGGGACTAGCGGGAGCACAGATACGCAGTATTTT.